Sequencing of this T cell receptor beta chain was carried out in a study of T-cell memory formation after mild COVID-19. For the study at large: Largely, TCR clusters stayed within a single donor.

The study's findings and limits: Whereas later expanders leaned CD4+, clones contracting day 15 to 85 showed a balanced CD4/CD8 makeup. The finding that pre-infection memory included some responding clones suggested that cross-reactive memory joined. Mainly CM and EM harbored the contracting CD4+ clones; mainly EMRA harbored the CD8+ ones.

CDR1 is LNHNV and CDR2 is YYDKDF in the germline V gene (reference sequence). This CDR3 is built from 14 residues. The ends lost 0 bases at V and 7 bases at J; junction bases unmatched: 5. TCRdb re-called the 5' RACE reads with MiXCR, one entry per CDR3 protein. This table holds 200,000 to 300,000 distinct CDR3 sequences, roughly 17% found once. This clonotype was observed a few times. Antigen specificity is unknown. The gene calls are TRBV15 and TRBJ2-7, with 8 positions matching TRBD2. This receptor was taken from a man younger than 30 who had mild COVID-19 (a few samples of this study predate the infection). Cell type and time point are not known. Sequences were obtained from PBMCs or a T cell subset sorted from them (not recorded which). The CDR3 region is CATSRDSGAREQYF. CDR3 nucleotide sequence: TGTGCCACCAGCAGAGATAGCGGGGCACGGGAGCAGTACTTC.